The next 16 T cell receptor beta chains were all read from a single sample in a study of blood T cells in healthy people across ages. Through a sample-barcoded 5' primer and a J-beta primer mix, a second PCR was run for about 7 to 12 cycles. TCRdb reprocessed the 5' RACE reads with MiXCR, giving one entry per CDR3 protein. Of around 1,800,000 distinct CDR3 sequences detected, around 40% appear once; the ten largest clones hold under 30%. Sequenced input: blood. The receptors were gathered from a human donor in good health.

This chain uses TRBV7-2 with TRBJ1-2, with a weak D call TRBD1 (5 bases). Germline values: CDR1 SGHTA, CDR2 FQGNSA. The CDR3 spans 15 residues. Trimming pared 5 bases from V and 9 bases from J, leaving 22 bases between. CDR3 DNA sequence: TGTGCCAGCAGCCCCGGGGGTGGACGCTTTAGAAGCTACACCTTC. The encoded protein is CASSPGGGRFRSYTF. The full variable domain, rest sourced from reference TRBV7-2 and TRBJ1-2, is GAGVSQSPSNKVTEKGKDVELRCDPISGHTALYWYRQSLGQGLEFLIYFQGNSAPDKSGLPSDRFSAERTGGSVSTLTIQRTQQEDSAVYLCASSPGGGRFRSYTFGSGTRLTVV.

Here the CDR3 DNA reads TGTGCCAGCAGTTTATTTGGGGGAGGCGGCTACACCTTC. Amino acid sequence: CASSLFGGGGYTF. The V gene is TRBV12-3 or TRBV12-4, the J gene TRBJ1-2; tentative D call: TRBD1 (5 bases). V dropped 2 bases and J dropped 8 bases, with 12 bases sitting between them. The CDR3 runs to 13 residues.

This clonotype was seen only a few times. The chain is built from TRBV5-4 and TRBJ2-1, with 11 bases identical to TRBD2. Trimming at V came to 0 bases and at J to 10 bases, leaving 9 bases not matched to a gene. The V gene's germline CDR1 is SGHNT and CDR2 YYREEE (reference sequence). This CDR3 region has 16 residues. The CDR3: CASSLAASGGSREQFF. CDR3 DNA: TGTGCCAGCAGCTTGGCAGCTAGCGGGGGGTCGAGGGAGCAGTTCTTC.

This chain joins TRBV20-1 and TRBJ1-2; 10 bases are a match to TRBD1. In germline, CDR1 is DFQATT, CDR2 SNEGSKA (reference sequence). This CDR3 is 14 amino acids long. The CDR3 sequence: CRPGQGSSRHGYTF. CDR3 coding DNA: TGCAGGCCGGGACAGGGGTCCTCGAGGCATGGCTACACCTTC.

This clonotype was picked up a small number of times. The V and J genes are TRBV7-9 and TRBJ1-4; D uncertain. V lost 2 bases and J lost 3, with 10 bases in between. The germline V gene encodes CDR1 SEHNR and CDR2 FQNEAQ (reference sequence). This CDR3 region has 15 residues. CDR3 protein: CASSLLYPSNEKLFF. DNA of the CDR3: TGTGCCAGCAGCTTATTATACCCATCTAATGAAAAACTGTTTTTT.

Concerning this clonotype: A read error may account for a junction end that differs from germline. This chain links TRBV7-9 with TRBJ1-1, with 10 bases identical to TRBD1. The CDR3 runs to 14 residues. The germline V gene has CDR1 SEHNR and CDR2 FQNEAQ (reference sequence). CDR3 in DNA: TGTGCCAGCAGCCTAGCGAGGGACAGGGGTGAAGCTTTCTTT. Its protein is CASSLARDRGEAFF.

Regarding this clonotype: The junction departs from the called germline gene at one end, perhaps through a read error. This chain joins TRBV9 and TRBJ1-2; D is ambiguous. In germline, CDR1 is SGDLS, CDR2 YYNGEE. The CDR3 contains 14 residues. The CDR3, as DNA: TGTGCCAGCACCATTATCGACACTAACTATGGCCACACCTTC. It specifies CASTIIDTNYGHTF.

There are a few counts of this clonotype. V usage is TRBV27 and J usage is TRBJ1-1; 10 positions agree with TRBD1. J gave up 1 base and V 5 bases, and 10 bases lay outside the gene matches. Germline CDR1 MNHEY, CDR2 SMNVEV (reference sequence). The CDR3 is 17 residues long. The CDR3 is CASSPWTGGAPNTEAFF. CDR3 sequence (DNA): TGTGCCAGCAGTCCCTGGACAGGGGGTGCCCCGAACACTGAAGCTTTCTTT.

The chain carries TRBV5-1 and TRBJ2-7; D remains ambiguous. V shed 3 bases and J shed 2 bases, with 12 bases lying between them. Germline loops: CDR1 SGHRS, CDR2 YFSETQ. This CDR3 is 14 amino acids long. CDR3 residues: CASSYDRTTYEQYF. In nucleotides, the CDR3 is TGCGCCAGCAGCTATGACCGTACCACCTACGAGCAGTACTTC.

This clonotype was counted only a few times. This chain joins TRBV7-2 and TRBJ2-1, with D tentatively TRBD2 (6 bases). The CDR3 totals 13 residues. Trimming pared 2 bases from V and 12 bases from J, leaving 14 bases between. Per germline, CDR1 SGHTA and CDR2 FQGNSA. CDR3 sequence: CASSLTWEDTQFF. CDR3 coding DNA: TGTGCCAGCAGCTTAACGTGGGAGGACACGCAGTTCTTC. The full variable domain, its missing parts supplied by reference TRBV7-2 and TRBJ2-1, is GAGVSQSPSNKVTEKGKDVELRCDPISGHTALYWYRQSLGQGLEFLIYFQGNSAPDKSGLPSDRFSAERTGGSVSTLTIQRTQQEDSAVYLCASSLTWEDTQFFGPGTRLTVL.

The rearrangement joins TRBV5-1 to TRBJ2-3, with D possibly TRBD1 on 6 matching bases. The V and J ends lost 0 bases and 1 base respectively, with 15 bases between them. Germline V gene data show CDR1 as SGHRS and CDR2 as YFSETQ. The CDR3 runs to 17 residues. DNA for the CDR3: TGCGCCAGCAGCTTGGGTTGGACAGACTTAGGCACAGATACGCAGTATTTT. It encodes CASSLGWTDLGTDTQYF.

This chain connects TRBV5-1 to TRBJ1-1, with unresolved D. V dropped 2 bases and J dropped 4 bases, with 9 bases sitting between them. The CDR3 is made up of 13 amino acids. CDR1 and CDR2 from the germline V gene are SGHRS and YFSETQ. The DNA of the CDR3 is TGCGCCAGCAGCTTATTCGGAGTCACTGAAGCTTTCTTT. It yields the protein CASSLFGVTEAFF.

The CDR3 DNA reads TGTGCCAGCAGCGGTGGCATTACTAGCACAGATACGCAGTATTTT. Amino acids: CASSGGITSTDTQYF. The chain joins TRBV7-9 to TRBJ2-3; D not certain. Germline V gene data show CDR1 as SEHNR and CDR2 as FQNEAQ (reference sequence). Between the trimmed V and J ends, which lost 5 bases and 0 bases, there was a span of 12 bases. The CDR3 spans 15 residues.

This chain joins TRBV20-1 and TRBJ2-4; the D call may be TRBD1 or TRBD2 (5 bases each). TRBJ2-7 matches the DNA end more closely, so the J call is doubtful. From germline, CDR1 is DFQATT and CDR2 SNEGSKA (reference sequence). The length of the CDR3 is 12 residues. The CDR3 spells CSARWGSREQYF. CDR3 DNA: TGCAGTGCTAGGTGGGGGTCGCGCGAGCAGTACTTC.

The V call is TRBV28, the J call TRBJ2-7; a possible D gene is TRBD1 (6 bases). CDR3 length: 14 residues. V dropped 4 bases and J dropped 0 bases, with 10 bases sitting between them. The germline CDR1 and CDR2 sequences are MDHEN and SYDVKM. CDR3 sequence: CASSWTDLSYEQYF. CDR3 in DNA: TGTGCCAGCAGTTGGACAGACCTCTCCTACGAGCAGTACTTC.

Only one count was recorded for this clonotype. The CDR3 sequence is CASSSVAGRIGDVETQYF. CDR3 sequence (DNA): TGTGCCAGCAGCTCTGTAGCGGGGAGAATAGGGGATGTAGAGACCCAGTACTTC. The V and J genes are TRBV11-2 and TRBJ2-7, with TRBD2 matching over 8 bases. The DNA end lines up better with TRBJ2-5; the J call may be wrong. Germline loops: CDR1 SGHAT, CDR2 FQNNGV. This CDR3 contains 18 residues.